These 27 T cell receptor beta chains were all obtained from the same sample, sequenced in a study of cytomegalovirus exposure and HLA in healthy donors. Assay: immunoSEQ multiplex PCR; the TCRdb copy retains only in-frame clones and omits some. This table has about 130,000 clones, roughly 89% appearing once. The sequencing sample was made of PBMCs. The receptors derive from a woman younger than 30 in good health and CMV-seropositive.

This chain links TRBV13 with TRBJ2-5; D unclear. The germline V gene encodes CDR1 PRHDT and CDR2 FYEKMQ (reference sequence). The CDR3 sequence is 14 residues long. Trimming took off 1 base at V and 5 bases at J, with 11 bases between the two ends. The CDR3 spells CASSLAEPPETQYF. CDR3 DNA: TGTGCCAGCAGCTTAGCCGAGCCCCCGGAGACCCAGTACTTC. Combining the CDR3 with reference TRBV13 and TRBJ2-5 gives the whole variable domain AAGVIQSPRHLIKEKRETATLKCYPIPRHDTVYWYQQGPGQDPQFLISFYEKMQSDKGSIPDRFSAQQFSDYHSELNMSSLELGDSALYFCASSLAEPPETQYFGPGTRLLVL.

The CDR3 DNA follows: TGTGCCAGTAGTCCGCCCGAGCGTTACAATGAGCAGTTCTTC. It yields the protein CASSPPERYNEQFF. The V gene is TRBV19, the J gene TRBJ2-1, with D hard to call. V shed 5 bases and J shed 4 bases, with 12 bases lying between them. The germline CDR1 and CDR2 sequences are LNHDA and SQIVND (reference sequence). The CDR3 consists of 14 residues.

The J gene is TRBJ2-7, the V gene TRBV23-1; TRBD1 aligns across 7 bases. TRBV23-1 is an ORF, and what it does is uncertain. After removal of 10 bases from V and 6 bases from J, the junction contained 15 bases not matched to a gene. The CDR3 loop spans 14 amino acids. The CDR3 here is CATPTRQGPAEQYF. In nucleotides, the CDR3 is TGCGCCACCCCAACCCGACAGGGACCTGCCGAGCAGTACTTC.

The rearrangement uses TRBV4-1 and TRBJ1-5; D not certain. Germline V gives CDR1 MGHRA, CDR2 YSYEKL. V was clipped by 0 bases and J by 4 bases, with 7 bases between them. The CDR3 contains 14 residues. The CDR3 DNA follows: TGCGCCAGCAGCCAAGACAGCAGGAATCAGCCCCAGCATTTT. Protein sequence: CASSQDSRNQPQHF.

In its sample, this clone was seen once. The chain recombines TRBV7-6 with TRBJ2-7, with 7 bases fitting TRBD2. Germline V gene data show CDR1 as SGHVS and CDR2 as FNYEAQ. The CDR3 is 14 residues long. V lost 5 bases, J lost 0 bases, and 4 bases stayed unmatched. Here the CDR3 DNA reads TGTGCCAGCAGCCCGGGAGGCGGCTCCTACGAGCAGTACTTC. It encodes CASSPGGGSYEQYF.

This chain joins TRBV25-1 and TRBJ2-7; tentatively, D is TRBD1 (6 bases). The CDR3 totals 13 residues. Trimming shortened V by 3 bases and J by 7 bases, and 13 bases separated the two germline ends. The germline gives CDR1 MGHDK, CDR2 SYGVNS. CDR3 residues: CASSDLGDIEQYF. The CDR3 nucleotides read TGTGCCAGCAGTGACTTGGGGGACATAGAGCAGTACTTC.

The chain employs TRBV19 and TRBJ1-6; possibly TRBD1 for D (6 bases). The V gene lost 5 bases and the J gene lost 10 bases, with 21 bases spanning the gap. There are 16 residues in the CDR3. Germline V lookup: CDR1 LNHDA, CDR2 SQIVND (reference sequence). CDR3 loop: CASSPPRGGEESPLHF. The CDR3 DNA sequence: TGTGCCAGTAGTCCCCCAAGGGGGGGGGAAGAGTCACCCCTCCACTTT.

CDR3 protein: CASSVEGATEAFF. The CDR3 coding sequence is TGTGCCAGCAGCGTAGAGGGGGCCACTGAAGCTTTCTTT. This chain links TRBV9 with TRBJ1-1; 7 bases are a match to TRBD1. The CDR3 is 13 residues long. The germline gives CDR1 SGDLS, CDR2 YYNGEE. V was clipped by 0 bases and J by 4 bases; unmatched bases: 0.

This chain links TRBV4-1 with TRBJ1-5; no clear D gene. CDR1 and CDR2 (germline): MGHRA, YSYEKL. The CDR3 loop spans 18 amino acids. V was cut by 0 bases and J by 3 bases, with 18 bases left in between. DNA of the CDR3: TGCGCCAGCAGCCAAGAGGTCGGAGGTTCTGTGCCCAATCAGCCCCAGCATTTT. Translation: CASSQEVGGSVPNQPQHF.

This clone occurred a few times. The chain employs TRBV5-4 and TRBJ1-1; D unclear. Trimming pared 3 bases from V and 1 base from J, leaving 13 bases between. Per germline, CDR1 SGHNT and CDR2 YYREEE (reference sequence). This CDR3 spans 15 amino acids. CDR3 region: CASSSPLQQNTEAFF. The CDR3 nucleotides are TGTGCCAGCAGCTCCCCCTTACAGCAGAACACTGAAGCTTTCTTT.

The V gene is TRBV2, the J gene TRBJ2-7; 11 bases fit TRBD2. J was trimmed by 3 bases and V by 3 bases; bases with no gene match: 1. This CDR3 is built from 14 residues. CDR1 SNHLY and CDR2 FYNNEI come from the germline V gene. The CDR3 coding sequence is TGTGCCAGCAGTGATGGGACTAGCGGCTACGAGCAGTACTTC. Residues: CASSDGTSGYEQYF.

In nucleotides, the CDR3 is TGCGCCAGCAGCGGAGGTAGTCGAGGCAATGAGCAGTTCTTC. Translated: CASSGGSRGNEQFF. The chain has TRBV10-1 and TRBJ2-1; TRBD2 might be the D (5 bases). In germline, CDR1 is WNHNN, CDR2 SYGVQD (reference sequence). There are 14 residues in the CDR3. The V end lost 6 bases, the J end lost 6 bases, and 15 bases lay between the germline ends.

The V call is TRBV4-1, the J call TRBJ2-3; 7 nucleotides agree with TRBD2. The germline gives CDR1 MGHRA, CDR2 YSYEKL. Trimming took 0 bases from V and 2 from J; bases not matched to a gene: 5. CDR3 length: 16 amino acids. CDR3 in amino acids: CASSQEASGITDTQYF. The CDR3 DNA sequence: TGCGCCAGCAGCCAAGAGGCTAGCGGTATCACAGATACGCAGTATTTT.

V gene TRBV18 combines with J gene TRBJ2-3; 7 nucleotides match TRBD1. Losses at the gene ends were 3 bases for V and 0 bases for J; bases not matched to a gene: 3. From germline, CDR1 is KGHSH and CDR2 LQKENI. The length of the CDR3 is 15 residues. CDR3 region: CASSPNRGSTDTQYF. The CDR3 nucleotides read TGTGCCAGCTCACCCAACAGGGGTAGCACAGATACGCAGTATTTT.

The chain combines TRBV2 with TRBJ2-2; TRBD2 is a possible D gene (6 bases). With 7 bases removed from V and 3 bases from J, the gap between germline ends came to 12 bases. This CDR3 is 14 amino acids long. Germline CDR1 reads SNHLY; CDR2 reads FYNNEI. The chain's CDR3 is CASTRWGDTGELFF. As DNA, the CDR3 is TGTGCCAGCACGCGATGGGGGGACACCGGGGAGCTGTTTTTT.

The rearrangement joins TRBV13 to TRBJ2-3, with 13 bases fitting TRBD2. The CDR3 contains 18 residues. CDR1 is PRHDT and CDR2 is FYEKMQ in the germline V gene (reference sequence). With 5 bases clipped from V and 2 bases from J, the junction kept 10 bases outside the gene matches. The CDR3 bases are TGTGCCAGCAGCCAGACTAGCGGGGGGAAGGTCGACACAGATACGCAGTATTTT. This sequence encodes CASSQTSGGKVDTDTQYF.

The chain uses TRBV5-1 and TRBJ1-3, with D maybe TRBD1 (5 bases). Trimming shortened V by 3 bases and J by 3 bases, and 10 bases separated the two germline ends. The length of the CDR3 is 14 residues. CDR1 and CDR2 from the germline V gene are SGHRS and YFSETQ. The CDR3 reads CASSSQGSGNTIYF. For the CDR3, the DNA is TGCGCCAGCAGCTCCCAGGGAAGTGGAAACACCATATATTTT.

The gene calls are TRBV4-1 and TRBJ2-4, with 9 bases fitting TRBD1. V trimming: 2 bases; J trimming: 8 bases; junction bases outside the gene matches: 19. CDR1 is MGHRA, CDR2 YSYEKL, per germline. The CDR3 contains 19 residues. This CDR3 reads CASSQSEGQGIIPLDIQYF. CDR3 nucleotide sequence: TGCGCCAGCAGCCAATCAGAGGGACAGGGTATTATCCCCTTGGACATTCAGTACTTC.

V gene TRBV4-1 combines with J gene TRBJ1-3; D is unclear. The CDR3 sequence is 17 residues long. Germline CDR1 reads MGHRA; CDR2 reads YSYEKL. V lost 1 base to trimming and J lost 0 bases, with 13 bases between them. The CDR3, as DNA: TGCGCCAGCAGCCAAGTCTCGGCGGGTGTCTCTGGAAACACCATATATTTT. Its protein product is CASSQVSAGVSGNTIYF.

CDR3 DNA: TGCGCCAGCAGCTTGATAGATCCCACCGGGGAGCTGTTTTTT. This gives the protein CASSLIDPTGELFF. The genes are TRBV5-1 and TRBJ2-2, with unresolved D. Germline assignment: CDR1 SGHRS and CDR2 YFSETQ. Trimming cost V 1 base and J 4 bases, with 8 bases left between them. This CDR3 contains 14 residues.

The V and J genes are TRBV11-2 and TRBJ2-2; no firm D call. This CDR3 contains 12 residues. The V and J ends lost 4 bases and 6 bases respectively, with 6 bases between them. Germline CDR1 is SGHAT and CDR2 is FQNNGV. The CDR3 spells CASSSTPGELFF. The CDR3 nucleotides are TGTGCCAGCAGCTCCACACCCGGGGAGCTGTTTTTT.

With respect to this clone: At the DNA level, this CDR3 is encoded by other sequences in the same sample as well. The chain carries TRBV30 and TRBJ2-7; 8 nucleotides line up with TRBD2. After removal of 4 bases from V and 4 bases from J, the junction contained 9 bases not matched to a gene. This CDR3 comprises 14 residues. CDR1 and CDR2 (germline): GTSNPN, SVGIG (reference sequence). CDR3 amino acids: CAWTRGRGGYEQYF. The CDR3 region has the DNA TGTGCCTGGACCCGGGGTCGGGGGGGGTACGAGCAGTACTTC.

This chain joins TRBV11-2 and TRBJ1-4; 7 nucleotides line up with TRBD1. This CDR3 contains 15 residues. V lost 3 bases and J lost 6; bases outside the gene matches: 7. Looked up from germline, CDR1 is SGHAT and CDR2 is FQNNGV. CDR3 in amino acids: CASSFWGQGDEKLFF. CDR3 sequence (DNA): TGTGCCAGCAGCTTTTGGGGGCAGGGGGATGAAAAACTGTTTTTT.

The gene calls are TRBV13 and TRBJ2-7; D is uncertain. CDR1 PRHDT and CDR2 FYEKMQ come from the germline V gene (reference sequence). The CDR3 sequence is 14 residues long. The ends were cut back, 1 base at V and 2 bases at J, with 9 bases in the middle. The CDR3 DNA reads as TGTGCCAGCAGCTTAGAACAGAGAGCCTACGAGCAGTACTTC. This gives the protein CASSLEQRAYEQYF. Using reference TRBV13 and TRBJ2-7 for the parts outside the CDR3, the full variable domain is AAGVIQSPRHLIKEKRETATLKCYPIPRHDTVYWYQQGPGQDPQFLISFYEKMQSDKGSIPDRFSAQQFSDYHSELNMSSLELGDSALYFCASSLEQRAYEQYFGPGTRLTVT.

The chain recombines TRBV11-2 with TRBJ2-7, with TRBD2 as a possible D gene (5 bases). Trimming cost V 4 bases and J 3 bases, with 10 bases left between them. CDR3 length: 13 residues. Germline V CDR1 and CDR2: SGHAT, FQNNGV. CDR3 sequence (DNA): TGTGCCAGCAGCTCGGGATTGGTCTACGAGCAGTACTTC. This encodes CASSSGLVYEQYF.

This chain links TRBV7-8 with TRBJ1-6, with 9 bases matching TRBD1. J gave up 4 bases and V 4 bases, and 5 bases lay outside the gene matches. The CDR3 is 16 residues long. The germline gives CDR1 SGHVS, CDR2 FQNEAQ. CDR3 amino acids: CASSSETGGYNSPLHF. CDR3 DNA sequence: TGTGCCAGCAGCTCAGAGACAGGGGGGTATAATTCACCCCTCCACTTT.

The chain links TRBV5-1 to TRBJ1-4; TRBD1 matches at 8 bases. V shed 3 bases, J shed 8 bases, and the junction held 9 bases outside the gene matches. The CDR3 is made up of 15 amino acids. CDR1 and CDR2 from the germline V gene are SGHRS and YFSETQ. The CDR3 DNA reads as TGCGCCAGCAGCTCGAGCGGACAGGGTAGCGAAAAACTGTTTTTT. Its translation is CASSSSGQGSEKLFF.